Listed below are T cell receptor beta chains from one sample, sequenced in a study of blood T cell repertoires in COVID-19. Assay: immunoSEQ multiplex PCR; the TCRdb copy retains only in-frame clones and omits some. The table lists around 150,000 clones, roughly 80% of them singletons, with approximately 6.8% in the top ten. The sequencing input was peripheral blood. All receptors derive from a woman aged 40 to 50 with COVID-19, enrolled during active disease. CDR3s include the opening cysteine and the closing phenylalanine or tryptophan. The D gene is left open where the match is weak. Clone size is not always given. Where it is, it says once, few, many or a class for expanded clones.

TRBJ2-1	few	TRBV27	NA	CASRPRASSYNEQFF	TGTGCCAGCCGGCCGAGGGCGAGCTCCTACAATGAGCAGTTCTTC
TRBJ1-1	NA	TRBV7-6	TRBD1	CASSSGQGVGNTEAFF	TGTGCCAGCAGCTCTGGACAGGGAGTGGGGAACACTGAAGCTTTCTTT
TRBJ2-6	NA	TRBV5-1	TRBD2	CASSLGGAGANVLTF	TGCGCCAGCTCCTTGGGGGGGGCTGGGGCCAACGTCCTGACTTTC
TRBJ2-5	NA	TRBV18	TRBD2	CASSLKMTSGSGETQYF	TGTGCCAGCTCACTAAAAATGACTAGCGGGAGTGGAGAGACCCAGTACTTC
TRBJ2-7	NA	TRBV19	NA	CASSKLRPVNEQYF	TGTGCCAGTAGTAAACTAAGGCCAGTGAACGAGCAGTACTTC
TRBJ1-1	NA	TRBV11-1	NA	CASARGLDEAFF	TGTGCCAGCGCGAGGGGGTTAGATGAAGCTTTCTTT
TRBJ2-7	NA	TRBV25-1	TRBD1	CASSESRGQPGEQYF	TGTGCCAGCAGTGAATCCCGGGGACAGCCTGGGGAGCAGTACTTC
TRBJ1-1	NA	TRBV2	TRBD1	CASSVYRGNTEAFF	TGTGCCAGCAGTGTATACAGGGGGAACACTGAAGCTTTCTTT
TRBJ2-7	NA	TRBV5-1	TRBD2	CASSERHGTSGAYEQYF	TGCGCCAGCAGCGAAAGACACGGGACTAGCGGAGCCTACGAGCAGTACTTC
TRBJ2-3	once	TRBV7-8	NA	CASSLARRLAIIVDTQYF	TGTGCCAGCAGCTTAGCGCGGCGTCTAGCTATAATTGTAGATACGCAGTATTTT
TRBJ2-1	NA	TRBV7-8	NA	CASSPTGNEQFF	TGTGCCAGCAGCCCGACGGGGAATGAGCAGTTCTTC
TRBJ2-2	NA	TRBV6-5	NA	CASRPRVTGELFF	TGTGCCAGCAGACCCAGGGTCACCGGGGAGCTGTTTTTT
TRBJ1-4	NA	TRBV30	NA	CAWSSHGTRGEKLFF	TGTGCCTGGAGCTCACACGGGACAAGAGGGGAAAAACTGTTTTTT
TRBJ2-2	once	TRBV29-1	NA	CSVEGVGISTYTGELFF	TGCAGCGTTGAGGGAGTCGGGATTTCGACGTACACCGGGGAGCTGTTTTTT
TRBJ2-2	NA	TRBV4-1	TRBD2	CASSTGGDLRTGELFF	TGCGCCAGCAGCACCGGGGGGGACTTACGTACCGGGGAGCTGTTTTTT
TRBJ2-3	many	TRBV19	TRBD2	CASSGSGGANTQYF	TGTGCCAGTAGTGGCAGCGGGGGGGCCAATACGCAGTATTTT
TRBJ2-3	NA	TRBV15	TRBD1	CATSRGRDRSTDTQYF	TGTGCCACCAGCAGGGGCCGGGACAGGAGCACAGATACGCAGTATTTT
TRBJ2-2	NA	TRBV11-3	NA	CASSLTGSTGELFF	TGTGCCAGCAGTTTGACAGGTTCAACCGGGGAGCTGTTTTTT
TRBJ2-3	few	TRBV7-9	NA	CASSLVITRSDTQYF	TGTGCCAGCAGCTTAGTAATCACGCGCTCGGATACGCAGTATTTT
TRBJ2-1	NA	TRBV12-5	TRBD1	CASGPDRSNEQFF	TGTGCTAGTGGTCCGGACAGGTCCAATGAGCAGTTCTTC
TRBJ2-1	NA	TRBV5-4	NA	CASSLGTRAKAYNEQFF	TGTGCCAGCAGCTTGGGCACTAGGGCAAAAGCCTACAATGAGCAGTTCTTC
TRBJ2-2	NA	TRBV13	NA	CASSLAAGELFF	TGTGCCAGCAGCTTGGCCGCCGGGGAGCTGTTTTTT
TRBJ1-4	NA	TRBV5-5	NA	CASSPGTQKLFF	TGTGCCAGCAGCCCCGGGACACAGAAACTGTTTTTT
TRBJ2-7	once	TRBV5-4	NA	CASSAGLVPEQYF	TGTGCCAGCAGCGCGGGGCTAGTACCCGAGCAGTACTTC
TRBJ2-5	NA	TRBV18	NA	CASSKTVQQETQYF	TGTGCCAGCTCAAAGACAGTCCAACAAGAGACCCAGTACTTC
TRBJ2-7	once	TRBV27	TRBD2	CASRSPTPLAGTYEQYF	TGTGCCAGCAGGTCCCCTACCCCCTTAGCGGGGACCTACGAGCAGTACTTC
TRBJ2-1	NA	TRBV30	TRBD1	CAWSLQGKGQFF	TGTGCCTGGAGTTTACAGGGGAAGGGGCAGTTCTTC
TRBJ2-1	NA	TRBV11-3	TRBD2	CASSLSLAGMNNEQFF	TGTGCCAGCAGCCTATCGCTAGCGGGAATGAACAATGAGCAGTTCTTC
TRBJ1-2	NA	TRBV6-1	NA	CASSEFRANYGYTF	TGTGCCAGCAGTGAATTCAGGGCTAACTATGGCTACACCTTC
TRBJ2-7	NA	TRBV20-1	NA	CSARTGDEQYF	TGCAGTGCTAGAACAGGAGACGAGCAGTACTTC
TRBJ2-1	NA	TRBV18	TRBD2	CASSPPGLAGSEQFF	TGTGCCAGCTCACCCCCGGGACTAGCGGGGAGTGAGCAGTTCTTC
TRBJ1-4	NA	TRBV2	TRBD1	CASSLPTGGFEKLFF	TGTGCCAGCAGTCTCCCGACAGGGGGTTTTGAAAAACTGTTTTTT
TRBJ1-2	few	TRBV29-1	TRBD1	CSVLNRGSNYGYTF	TGCAGCGTGTTAAACAGGGGATCCAACTATGGCTACACCTTC
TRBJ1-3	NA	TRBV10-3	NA	CAISVDIGTIYF	TGTGCCATCAGTGTTGACATTGGCACCATATATTTT
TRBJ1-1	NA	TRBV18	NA	CASSPENRAFLYTEAFF	TGTGCCAGCTCACCAGAGAACAGAGCATTTTTATACACTGAAGCTTTCTTT
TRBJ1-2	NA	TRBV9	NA	CASSVDPREAAGYGYTF	TGTGCCAGCAGCGTCGATCCCAGGGAGGCGGCTGGCTATGGCTACACCTTC
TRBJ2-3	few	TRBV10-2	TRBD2	CASRPSGGGWGDTQYF	TGCGCCAGCAGGCCCAGCGGGGGGGGATGGGGAGATACGCAGTATTTT
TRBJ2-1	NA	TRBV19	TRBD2	CASTPVWRESDNEQFF	TGTGCCAGTACCCCCGTGTGGCGGGAGTCCGACAATGAGCAGTTCTTC
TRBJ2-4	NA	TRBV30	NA	CAWSAGATDIQYF	TGTGCCTGGAGTGCGGGTGCGACGGACATTCAGTACTTC